This paragraph covers one T cell receptor (beta chain) sequence. Its antigen is undetermined. Treatment of the sample: roughly 10-day PBMC culture with coronavirus spike peptide pools or control peptides (ViraFEST assay). Trimming cost V 4 bases and J 4 bases, with 14 bases left between them. The CDR3 sequence is 15 residues long. Germline values: CDR1 GTSNPN, CDR2 SVGIG (reference sequence). Oncomine TCR Beta short-read sequencing was applied to DNA from cultured CD4+ T cells. One entry per CDR3 protein results from TCRdb running MiXCR on the PCR reads. Of around 20,000 distinct CDR3 sequences in the sample, approximately 42% were seen once. This entry is derived from a study of vaccination and CD4 T cells after COVID-19.

This clonotype was sampled from a human donor who had recovered from COVID-19. The sample was CD4+ T cells from blood, cultured in vitro, taken before SARS-CoV-2 vaccination. The rearrangement uses TRBV30 and TRBJ1-6, with D unclear. In nucleotides, the CDR3 is TGTGCCTGGACCACCGGACCTCCTTATAATTCACCCCTCCACTTT. Translating gives CAWTTGPPYNSPLHF. Full variable domain (missing parts from reference TRBV30 and TRBJ1-6): SQTIHQWPATLVQPVGSPLSLECTVEGTSNPNLYWYRQAAGRGLQLLFYSVGIGQISSEVPQNLSASRPQDRQFILSSKKLLLSDSGFYLCAWTTGPPYNSPLHFGNGTRLTVT.